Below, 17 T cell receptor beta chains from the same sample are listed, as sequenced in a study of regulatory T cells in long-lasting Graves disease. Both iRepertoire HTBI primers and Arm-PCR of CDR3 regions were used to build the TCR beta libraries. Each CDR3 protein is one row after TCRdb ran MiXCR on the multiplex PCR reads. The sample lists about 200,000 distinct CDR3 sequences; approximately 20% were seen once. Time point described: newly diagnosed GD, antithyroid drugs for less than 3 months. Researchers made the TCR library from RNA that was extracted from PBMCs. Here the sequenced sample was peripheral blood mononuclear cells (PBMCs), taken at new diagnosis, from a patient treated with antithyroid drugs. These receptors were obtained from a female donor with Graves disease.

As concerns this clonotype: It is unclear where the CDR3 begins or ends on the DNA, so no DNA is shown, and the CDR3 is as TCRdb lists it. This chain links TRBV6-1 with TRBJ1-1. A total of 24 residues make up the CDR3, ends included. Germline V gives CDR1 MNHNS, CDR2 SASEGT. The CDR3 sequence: CASPNQTSLYFCASSRYRQTEAFF.

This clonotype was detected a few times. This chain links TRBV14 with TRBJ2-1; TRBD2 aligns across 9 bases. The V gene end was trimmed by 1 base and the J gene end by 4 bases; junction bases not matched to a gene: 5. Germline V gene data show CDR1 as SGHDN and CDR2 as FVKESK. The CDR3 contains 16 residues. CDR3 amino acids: CASSQVAGASYNEQFF. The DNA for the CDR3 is TGTGCCAGCAGCCAAGTAGCGGGAGCAAGTTACAATGAGCAGTTCTTC.

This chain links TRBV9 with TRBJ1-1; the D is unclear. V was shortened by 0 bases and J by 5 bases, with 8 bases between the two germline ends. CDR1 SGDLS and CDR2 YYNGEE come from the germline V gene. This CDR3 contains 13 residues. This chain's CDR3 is CASSVVGRTEAFF. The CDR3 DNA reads TGTGCCAGCAGCGTAGTAGGGAGAACTGAAGCTTTCTTT.

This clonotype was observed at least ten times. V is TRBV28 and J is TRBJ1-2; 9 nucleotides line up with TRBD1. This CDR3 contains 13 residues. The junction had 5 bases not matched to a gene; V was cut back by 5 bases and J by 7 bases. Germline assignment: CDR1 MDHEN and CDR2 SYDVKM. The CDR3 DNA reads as TGTGCCAGCAGTCAGACAGGGGGTATTGGCTACACCTTC. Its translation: CASSQTGGIGYTF.

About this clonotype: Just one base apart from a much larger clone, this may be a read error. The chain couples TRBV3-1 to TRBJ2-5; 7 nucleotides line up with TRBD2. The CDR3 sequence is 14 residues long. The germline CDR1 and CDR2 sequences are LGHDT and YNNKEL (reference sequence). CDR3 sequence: CVSLAAGIGETQYF. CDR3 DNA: TGTGTCAGTCTAGCGGCAGGGATTGGAGAGACCCAGTACTTC.

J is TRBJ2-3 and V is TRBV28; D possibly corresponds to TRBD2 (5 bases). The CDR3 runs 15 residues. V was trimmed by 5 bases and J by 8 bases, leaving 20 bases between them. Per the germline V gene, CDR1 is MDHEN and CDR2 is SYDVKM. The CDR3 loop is CASSEAREPWGTQYF. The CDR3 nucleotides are TGTGCCAGCAGTGAAGCCCGGGAACCCTGGGGTACGCAGTATTTT.

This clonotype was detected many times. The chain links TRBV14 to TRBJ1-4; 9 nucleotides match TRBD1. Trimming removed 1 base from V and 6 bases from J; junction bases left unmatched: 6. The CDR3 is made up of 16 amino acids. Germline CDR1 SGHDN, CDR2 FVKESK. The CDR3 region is CASSQGPGQGHEKLFF. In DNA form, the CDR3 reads TGTGCCAGCAGCCAAGGCCCGGGACAGGGACATGAAAAACTGTTTTTT.

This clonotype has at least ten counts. For the CDR3, the DNA is TGTGCCAGCAGCAATCAGTTAGCCAAAAACATTCAGTACTTC. It codes for CASSNQLAKNIQYF. V and J are TRBV7-2 and TRBJ2-4; no firm D call. The CDR3 is 14 amino acids. The ends were cut back, 5 bases at V and 0 bases at J, with 8 bases in the middle. CDR1 is SGHTA and CDR2 is FQGNSA in the germline V gene.

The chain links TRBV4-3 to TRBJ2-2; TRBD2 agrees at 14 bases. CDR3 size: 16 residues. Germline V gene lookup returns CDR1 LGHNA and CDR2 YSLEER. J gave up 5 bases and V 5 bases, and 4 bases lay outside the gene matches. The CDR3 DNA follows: TGCGCCAGCAGCTTTGGACTAGCGGGAGGAACCGGGGAGCTGTTTTTT. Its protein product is CASSFGLAGGTGELFF.

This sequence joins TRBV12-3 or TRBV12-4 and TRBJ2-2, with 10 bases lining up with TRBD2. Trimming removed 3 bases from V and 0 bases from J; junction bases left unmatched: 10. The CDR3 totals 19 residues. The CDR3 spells CASSFRVAGGTSNTGELFF. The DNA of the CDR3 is TGTGCCAGCAGTTTTCGGGTAGCGGGAGGTACTTCGAACACCGGGGAGCTGTTTTTT.

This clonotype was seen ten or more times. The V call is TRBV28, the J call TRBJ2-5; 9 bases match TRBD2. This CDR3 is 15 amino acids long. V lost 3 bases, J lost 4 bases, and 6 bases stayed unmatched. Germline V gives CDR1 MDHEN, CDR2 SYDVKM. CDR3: CASSFLAGWGETQYF. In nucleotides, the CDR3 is TGTGCCAGCAGTTTCCTAGCGGGATGGGGAGAGACCCAGTACTTC.

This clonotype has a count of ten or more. CDR3 bases: TGTGCCTGGAGTCCGTCACGGGGCGGGACCTATAGCAATCAGCCCCAGCATTTT. Translated: CAWSPSRGGTYSNQPQHF. The rearrangement uses TRBV30 and TRBJ1-5, with D possibly matching TRBD1 (5 bases). The CDR3 totals 18 residues. Trimming left V 2 bases short and J 0 bases short, with 20 bases between. The V gene's germline CDR1 is GTSNPN and CDR2 SVGIG (reference sequence).

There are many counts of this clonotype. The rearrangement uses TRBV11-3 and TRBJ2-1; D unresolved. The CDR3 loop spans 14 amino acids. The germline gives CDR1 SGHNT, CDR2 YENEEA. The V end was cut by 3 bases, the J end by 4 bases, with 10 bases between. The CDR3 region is CASSFGGEYNEQFF. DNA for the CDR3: TGTGCCAGCAGCTTCGGTGGAGAATACAATGAGCAGTTCTTC.

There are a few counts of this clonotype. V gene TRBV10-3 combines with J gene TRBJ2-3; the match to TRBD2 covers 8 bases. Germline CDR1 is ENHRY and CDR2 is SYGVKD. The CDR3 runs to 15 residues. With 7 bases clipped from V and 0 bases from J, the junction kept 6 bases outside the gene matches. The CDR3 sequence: CAITSSGGSTDTQYF. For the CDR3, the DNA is TGTGCCATCACATCCAGCGGGGGAAGCACAGATACGCAGTATTTT.

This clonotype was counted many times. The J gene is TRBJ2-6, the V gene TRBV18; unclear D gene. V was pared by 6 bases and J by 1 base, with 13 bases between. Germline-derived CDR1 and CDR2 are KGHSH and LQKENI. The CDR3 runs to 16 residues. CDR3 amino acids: CASSPPSGSGANVLTF. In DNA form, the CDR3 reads TGTGCCAGCTCCCCCCCATCAGGATCTGGGGCCAACGTCCTGACTTTC.

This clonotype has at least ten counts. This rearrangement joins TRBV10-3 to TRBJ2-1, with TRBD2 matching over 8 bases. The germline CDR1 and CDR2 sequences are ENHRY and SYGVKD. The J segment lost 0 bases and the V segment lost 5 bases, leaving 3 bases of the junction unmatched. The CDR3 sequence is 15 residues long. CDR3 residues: CAISLSGSSYNEQFF. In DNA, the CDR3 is TGTGCCATCAGTTTGAGCGGGAGCTCCTACAATGAGCAGTTCTTC.

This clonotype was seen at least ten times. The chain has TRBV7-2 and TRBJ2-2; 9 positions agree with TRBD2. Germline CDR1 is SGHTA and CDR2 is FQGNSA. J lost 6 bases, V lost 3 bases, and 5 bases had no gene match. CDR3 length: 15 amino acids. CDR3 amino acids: CASSFRGRAAGELFF. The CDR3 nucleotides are TGTGCCAGCAGCTTTCGCGGGAGGGCCGCCGGGGAGCTGTTTTTT. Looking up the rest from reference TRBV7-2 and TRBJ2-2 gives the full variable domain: GAGVSQSPSNKVTEKGKDVELRCDPISGHTALYWYRQSLGQGLEFLIYFQGNSAPDKSGLPSDRFSAERTGGSVSTLTIQRTQQEDSAVYLCASSFRGRAAGELFFGEGSRLTVL.